Listed here are 28 T cell receptor beta chains from one sample, sequenced in a study of blood T cell repertoires in COVID-19. Assay used: immunoSEQ multiplex PCR; TCRdb lists only in-frame clones, some missing. Here the sample spans under 110,000 clones, 75% to 85% being singletons. The sequencing input was peripheral blood. These receptors came from a man older than 75 with COVID-19, enrolled during active disease.

V gene TRBV18 combines with J gene TRBJ2-1; 11 nucleotides line up with TRBD1. Germline lookup yields CDR1 KGHSH and CDR2 LQKENI. V shed 2 bases and J 2 bases; nucleotides not matched to a gene: 8. The CDR3 extends over 18 amino acids. DNA for the CDR3: TGTGCCAGCTCACCAGGGGCTGGACAGGGGGCACCCTACAATGAGCAGTTCTTC. It specifies CASSPGAGQGAPYNEQFF.

CDR3 coding DNA: TGTGCCAGCAGCTTGGCCAATGAGGAGACCCAGTACTTC. Residues: CASSLANEETQYF. This chain connects TRBV5-6 to TRBJ2-5; no clear D. The length of the CDR3 is 13 residues. V lost 0 bases and J lost 5, with 8 bases in between. Germline V gene sequence: CDR1 SGHDT, CDR2 YYEEEE.

The V and J genes are TRBV2 and TRBJ1-5; D is ambiguous. Deletions cut 6 bases from V and 5 bases from J, with 11 bases between. CDR1 is SNHLY, CDR2 FYNNEI, per germline. The CDR3 sequence is 13 residues long. The CDR3 nucleotides read TGTGCCAGCAGCTACCAAGTCGATCAGCCCCAGCATTTT. It specifies CASSYQVDQPQHF.

This clone was detected many times. This chain joins TRBV19 and TRBJ2-2; TRBD1 matches at 9 bases. Germline CDR1 is LNHDA and CDR2 is SQIVND (reference sequence). Trimming took 11 bases from V and 1 from J; bases not matched to a gene: 8. This CDR3 has 15 residues. In nucleotides, the CDR3 is TGTGCCGCCGCGAAGGGACAGGGGAACACCGGGGAGCTGTTTTTT. It translates to CAAAKGQGNTGELFF.

The chain uses TRBV7-9 and TRBJ1-1; weak D call: TRBD1 (6 bases). Germline V gives CDR1 SEHNR, CDR2 FQNEAQ (reference sequence). Trimming pared 1 base from V and 9 bases from J, leaving 12 bases between. The CDR3 has 13 amino acids. CDR3 bases: TGTGCCAGCAGCTTAGAGGTAGGGGACAAAGCTTTCTTT. Amino acid sequence: CASSLEVGDKAFF.

The chain uses TRBV4-3 and TRBJ1-3; possibly TRBD1 for D (5 bases). Germline values: CDR1 LGHNA, CDR2 YSLEER. With 11 bases removed from V and 0 bases from J, the gap between germline ends came to 14 bases. The CDR3 length is 14 residues. The CDR3 bases are TGCGCCTGCTGCCGGGGCGGCTCTGGAAACACCATATATTTT. This codes for CACCRGGSGNTIYF.

The chain combines TRBV6-5 with TRBJ1-2; D is undetermined. The germline V gene encodes CDR1 MNHEY and CDR2 SVGAGI. CDR3 length: 14 residues. The V end was cut by 5 bases, the J end by 4 bases, with 14 bases between. The chain's CDR3 is CASSLRGSGYGYTF. The CDR3 DNA is TGTGCCAGCAGTCTCCGGGGTTCAGGCTATGGCTACACCTTC.

This clone has only a few counts. This chain links TRBV7-8 with TRBJ1-2; D perhaps matches TRBD1 (6 bases). Trimming removed 3 bases from V and 7 bases from J, with 24 bases in between. This CDR3 has 17 amino acids. Germline-derived CDR1 and CDR2 are SGHVS and FQNEAQ. Here the CDR3 reads CASSFFELPGGTGGYTF. Here the CDR3 DNA reads TGTGCCAGCAGCTTCTTCGAACTCCCGGGGGGCACGGGTGGCTACACCTTC.

This clone was detected many times. The V and J genes are TRBV7-3 and TRBJ1-1; D is undetermined. The CDR3 consists of 14 residues. The V end was cut by 0 bases, the J end by 8 bases, with 13 bases between. Germline-derived CDR1 and CDR2 are SGHTA and FQGTGA. CDR3 sequence: CASSLTTESGEAFF. Written as DNA, the CDR3 is TGTGCCAGCAGCTTAACTACGGAGTCTGGGGAAGCTTTCTTT.

This clone was recorded once. The chain couples TRBV5-5 to TRBJ2-1; 10 bases match TRBD2. V lost 0 bases, J lost 0 bases, and 9 bases stayed unmatched. Germline V gene lookup returns CDR1 SGHKS and CDR2 YYEKEE (reference sequence). The CDR3 extends over 19 amino acids. CDR3 sequence (DNA): TGTGCCAGCAGCTTGGTTCTAGCGGGAGTGGATAGCTCCTACAATGAGCAGTTCTTC. Translation gives CASSLVLAGVDSSYNEQFF. The variable domain in full, completed from reference TRBV5-5 and TRBJ2-1, reads DAGVTQSPTHLIKTRGQQVTLRCSPISGHKSVSWYQQVLGQGPQFIFQYYEKEERGRGNFPDRFSARQFPNYSSELNVNALLLGDSALYLCASSLVLAGVDSSYNEQFFGPGTRLTVL.

The chain uses TRBV10-3 and TRBJ2-1; TRBD2 agrees at 10 bases. The ends lost 4 bases at V and 6 bases at J; junction bases unmatched: 9. The CDR3 is 16 residues long. Germline V gives CDR1 ENHRY, CDR2 SYGVKD. This chain's CDR3 is CAISGPLAGVSNEQFF. For the CDR3, the DNA is TGTGCCATCAGTGGACCCCTAGCGGGAGTGTCCAATGAGCAGTTCTTC.

V is TRBV30 and J is TRBJ2-7, with TRBD1 matching 8 bases. This CDR3 contains 13 residues. V trimming: 2 bases; J trimming: 4 bases; junction bases outside the gene matches: 4. Germline loops: CDR1 GTSNPN, CDR2 SVGIG (reference sequence). The CDR3: CAWSPQGAYEQYF. As DNA, the CDR3 is TGTGCCTGGAGTCCTCAGGGGGCGTACGAGCAGTACTTC.

V usage is TRBV29-1 and J usage is TRBJ2-7; D gene unclear. Germline V gives CDR1 SQVTM, CDR2 ANQGSEA. The CDR3 is 13 amino acids. The V end was cut by 1 base, the J end by 3 bases, with 10 bases between. The CDR3 here is CSVEGLADYEQYF. CDR3 bases: TGCAGCGTTGAAGGTCTTGCGGACTACGAGCAGTACTTC.

This chain links TRBV9 with TRBJ2-3; TRBD2 agrees at 13 bases. This CDR3 region has 18 residues. V was clipped by 4 bases and J by 4 bases; unmatched bases: 12. The germline V gene encodes CDR1 SGDLS and CDR2 YYNGEE. This chain's CDR3 is CASSPGTSGVRRADTQYF. CDR3 bases: TGTGCCAGCAGCCCCGGGACTAGCGGGGTAAGGAGGGCAGATACGCAGTATTTT. The full variable domain, with the rest looked up from reference TRBV9 and TRBJ2-3, is DSGVTQTPKHLITATGQRVTLRCSPRSGDLSVYWYQQSLDQGLQFLIQYYNGEERAKGNILERFSAQQFPDLHSELNLSSLELGDSALYFCASSPGTSGVRRADTQYFGPGTRLTVL.

The gene calls are TRBV29-1 and TRBJ2-7; 8 bases fit TRBD1. V lost 6 bases to trimming and J lost 2 bases; unmatched junction nucleotides: 30. This CDR3 region has 21 residues. Germline V lookup: CDR1 SQVTM, CDR2 ANQGSEA. In nucleotides, the CDR3 is TGCAGCGTCATCCCAATGGGGCTAGGACAGGGTAAAGGTAATGGGCCCTACGAGCAGTACTTC. It codes for CSVIPMGLGQGKGNGPYEQYF.

This clone was counted once. V gene TRBV15 combines with J gene TRBJ1-1; D is ambiguous. Germline lookup yields CDR1 LNHNV and CDR2 YYDKDF (reference sequence). This CDR3 has 14 residues. Trimming left V 2 bases short and J 1 base short, with 8 bases between. CDR3 amino acids: CATSRPAENTEAFF. In DNA, the CDR3 is TGTGCCACCAGCAGACCTGCAGAGAACACTGAAGCTTTCTTT. The full variable domain, with the rest looked up from reference TRBV15 and TRBJ1-1, is DAMVIQNPRYQVTQFGKPVTLSCSQTLNHNVMYWYQQKSSQAPKLLFHYYDKDFNNEADTPDNFQSRRPNTSFCFLDIRSPGLGDTAMYLCATSRPAENTEAFFGQGTRLTVV.

The genes are TRBV12-2 and TRBJ2-7; the table's D call TRBD2 went unverified against the DNA. TRBV12-2 is a documented pseudogene. The CDR3 sequence is 15 residues long. CDR3 sequence (DNA): TGTGCAAGTCGCTTAGAGGACTGTTTCTCCTACGAGCAGTACTTC. This gives the protein CASRLEDCFSYEQYF.

This clone has only a few counts. The rearrangement uses TRBV19 and TRBJ2-7; 7 bases match TRBD2. V lost 0 bases, J lost 10 bases, and 12 bases stayed unmatched. Per germline, CDR1 LNHDA and CDR2 SQIVND (reference sequence). The CDR3 has 15 residues. CDR3 nucleotide sequence: TGTGCCAGTAGTATAGACGGGAGGAGCTCCTACGCCCAGTACTTC. Its protein product is CASSIDGRSSYAQYF.

The chain couples TRBV18 to TRBJ2-1; D not resolved. From germline, CDR1 is KGHSH and CDR2 LQKENI. This CDR3 spans 15 amino acids. V shed 0 bases and J shed 7 bases, with 13 bases lying between them. CDR3 sequence: CASSPPSRVANEQFF. The CDR3, as DNA: TGTGCCAGCTCACCACCCTCCCGGGTTGCTAATGAGCAGTTCTTC.

J is TRBJ2-5 and V is TRBV27, with TRBD2 identical over 9 bases. The germline CDR1 and CDR2 sequences are MNHEY and SMNVEV (reference sequence). The length of the CDR3 is 15 residues. Trimming took 6 bases from V and 0 from J; bases not matched to a gene: 5. The CDR3 sequence: CASSRLAAYQETQYF. CDR3 coding DNA: TGTGCCAGCAGCCGACTAGCGGCATACCAAGAGACCCAGTACTTC.

This clone has just a few counts. This chain links TRBV9 with TRBJ1-1; unclear D gene. CDR3 length: 15 residues. Between the trimmed V and J ends, which lost 2 bases and 1 base, there was a span of 12 bases. Germline V CDR1 and CDR2: SGDLS, YYNGEE. This chain's CDR3 is CASSVDTGPNTEAFF. The DNA of the CDR3 is TGTGCCAGCAGCGTCGACACTGGCCCGAACACTGAAGCTTTCTTT.

This chain connects TRBV6-1 to TRBJ2-7; 9 nucleotides align to TRBD2. Germline V gene lookup returns CDR1 MNHNS and CDR2 SASEGT. This CDR3 region has 14 residues. V lost 3 bases, J lost 5 bases, and 5 bases stayed unmatched. The chain's CDR3 is CASSDGTSKDEQYF. The CDR3 DNA follows: TGTGCCAGCAGTGACGGGACTAGCAAGGACGAGCAGTACTTC.

This chain links TRBV18 with TRBJ2-7; the match to TRBD1 covers 9 bases. CDR3 length: 14 residues. Germline trimming cut 5 bases from V and 0 bases from J; bases unmatched to any gene: 2. The germline CDR1 and CDR2 sequences are KGHSH and LQKENI. The CDR3 DNA is TGTGCCAGCTCAGGGGGACAGGGCTCCTACGAGCAGTACTTC. This codes for CASSGGQGSYEQYF.

The gene calls are TRBV7-9 and TRBJ2-5; no clear D. Trimming removed 5 bases from V and 1 base from J, with 14 bases in between. Germline lookup yields CDR1 SEHNR and CDR2 FQNEAQ (reference sequence). This CDR3 is 15 amino acids long. The CDR3 sequence: CASSPLGSFQETQYF. DNA for the CDR3: TGTGCCAGCAGCCCCCTCGGGTCGTTCCAAGAGACCCAGTACTTC.

The table lists this clone with a count of one. The rearrangement links TRBV15 to TRBJ2-7; 7 bases line up with TRBD1. In germline, CDR1 is LNHNV, CDR2 YYDKDF (reference sequence). The length of the CDR3 is 16 residues. V trimming: 0 bases; J trimming: 6 bases; junction bases outside the gene matches: 11. The CDR3 nucleotides are TGTGCCACCAGCAGAGATCAGCTACAGGGGATAGTCGAGCAGTACTTC. This codes for CATSRDQLQGIVEQYF.

Only a few counts were recorded for this clone. Here the CDR3 reads CASSPYGTENTEAFF. In DNA form, the CDR3 reads TGTGCCAGCAGTCCCTACGGGACAGAGAACACTGAAGCTTTCTTT. V is TRBV27 and J is TRBJ1-1; 7 nucleotides align to TRBD1. With 5 bases clipped from V and 1 base from J, the junction kept 7 bases outside the gene matches. The germline V gene encodes CDR1 MNHEY and CDR2 SMNVEV (reference sequence). The CDR3 consists of 15 residues.

In nucleotides, the CDR3 is TGCGCCAGCAGGACAGGAGATAGCACAGATACGCAGTATTTT. This sequence encodes CASRTGDSTDTQYF. The gene calls are TRBV5-1 and TRBJ2-3, with TRBD1 as a possible D gene (6 bases). This CDR3 has 14 amino acids. Per germline, CDR1 SGHRS and CDR2 YFSETQ. Between the trimmed V and J ends, which lost 5 bases and 0 bases, there was a span of 10 bases. Together with reference TRBV5-1 and TRBJ2-3, the CDR3 gives the full variable domain: KAGVTQTPRYLIKTRGQQVTLSCSPISGHRSVSWYQQTPGQGLQFLFEYFSETQRNKGNFPGRFSGRQFSNSRSEMNVSTLELGDSALYLCASRTGDSTDTQYFGPGTRLTVL.

This clone was observed a few times. This chain connects TRBV5-6 to TRBJ1-1; no firm D call. V lost 0 bases and J lost 2, with 23 bases in between. Germline assignment: CDR1 SGHDT and CDR2 YYEEEE. The CDR3 covers 19 residues. Written as DNA, the CDR3 is TGTGCCAGCAGCTTGGAGTCCAGGCGAAACAGTATCGGAAACACTGAAGCTTTCTTT. Amino acid sequence: CASSLESRRNSIGNTEAFF.